This T cell receptor (beta chain) comes out of a study of blood T cell repertoires in COVID-19. This clone came up once. The CDR3 has 15 amino acids. Trimming pared 7 bases from V and 2 bases from J, leaving 14 bases between. Germline assignment: CDR1 LNHDA and CDR2 SQIVND (reference sequence). In the source study's methods: Nucleated cell number was recorded as an estimate derived from reference gene primer amplification. Produced via immunoSEQ multiplex PCR; TCRdb's table is partial and in-frame only. The DNA gave D and trimming, while V, J and clone size come from that table. The data show 9,000 to 15,000 clones, around 83% seen once.

This TCR derives from a human donor in a cohort sampled during active COVID-19. The chain is built from TRBV19 and TRBJ2-2, with D unclear. The specimen was peripheral blood. The CDR3 DNA sequence: TGTGCCAGTACCAAAGATGACACTAACACCGGGGAGCTGTTTTTT. As protein: CASTKDDTNTGELFF.